Each of the 5 T cell receptor beta chains below was sequenced from the same sample in a study of tumour-infiltrating T cells in Burkitt lymphoma. Measured with immunoSEQ multiplex PCR; TCRdb has only the in-frame clones, and not every one. The sample holds over 950 clones, about 16% seen once. The sample consisted of tumor tissue. Receptors originate from a human donor with Burkitt lymphoma.

This clone occurred a few times. CDR3 nucleotides: TGCGCCAGCAGCTTTAGCGGGGGGACCACAGATACGCAGTATTTT. Translation gives CASSFSGGTTDTQYF. The rearrangement links TRBV5-1 to TRBJ2-3, with TRBD2 matching 10 bases. V gave up 2 bases and J gave up 2 bases; unmatched junction bases: 2. CDR3 size: 15 residues. Per the germline V gene, CDR1 is SGHRS and CDR2 is YFSETQ.

The V and J genes are TRBV2 and TRBJ2-5, with unresolved D. From germline, CDR1 is SNHLY and CDR2 FYNNEI. V lost 7 bases and J 2 bases, leaving 11 bases between the germline ends. There are 13 residues in the CDR3. CDR3 residues: CASNPRRQETQYF. DNA of the CDR3: TGTGCCAGCAATCCCAGGCGTCAAGAGACCCAGTACTTC. Based on the CDR3 plus reference TRBV2 and TRBJ2-5, the full variable domain is EPEVTQTPSHQVTQMGQEVILRCVPISNHLYFYWYRQILGQKVEFLVSFYNNEISEKSEIFDDQFSVERPDGSNFTLKIRSTKLEDSAMYFCASNPRRQETQYFGPGTRLLVL.

This clone was observed a handful of times. The rearrangement uses TRBV6-1 and TRBJ2-4; 9 nucleotides match TRBD1. The CDR3 runs 16 residues. The germline V gene encodes CDR1 MNHNS and CDR2 SASEGT. V dropped 4 bases and J dropped 0; count of bases not matched to a gene: 4. The CDR3 nucleotides read TGTGCCAGCAGTGGGGACAGGGTCGGAGCCAAAAACATTCAGTACTTC. This codes for CASSGDRVGAKNIQYF.

The chain recombines TRBV5-6 with TRBJ2-1; D is undetermined. With 7 bases removed from V and 0 bases from J, the gap between germline ends came to 11 bases. The germline V gene has CDR1 SGHDT and CDR2 YYEEEE. CDR3 length: 14 amino acids. The DNA for the CDR3 is TGTGCCAGCTGGGTGGCCAGCTCCTACAATGAGCAGTTCTTC. This translates into CASWVASSYNEQFF.

This chain joins TRBV5-1 and TRBJ2-3; 9 nucleotides agree with TRBD1. The germline V gene encodes CDR1 SGHRS and CDR2 YFSETQ. V dropped 5 bases and J dropped 2; count of bases not matched to a gene: 3. This CDR3 has 14 residues. In DNA form, the CDR3 reads TGCGCCAGCAGGAGGACAGGGGCCACAGATACGCAGTATTTT. Its protein product is CASRRTGATDTQYF.